These 27 T cell receptor beta chains came from one sample sequenced in a study of shared T cell receptors in the human thymus. The protocol was immunoSEQ multiplex PCR, while the TCRdb copy is restricted to in-frame clones and leaves out a portion. The sample yields 500,000 to 750,000 clones, roughly 88% seen once. Another study also made use of these data, one on human thymus T cells.

What was sequenced was thymocytes. All receptors derive from a boy under three years old with a congenital heart defect.

The rearrangement joins TRBV12-5 to TRBJ1-1; 7 nucleotides align to TRBD1. The V and J ends lost 5 bases and 0 bases, in that order; junction bases with no gene match: 3. This CDR3 spans 14 amino acids. Per the germline V gene, CDR1 is LGHNT and CDR2 is FRNRAP. CDR3 DNA: TGTGCTAGTGGTGAGGACAGGATGAACACTGAAGCTTTCTTT. This gives the protein CASGEDRMNTEAFF.

This chain connects TRBV5-1 to TRBJ2-1; TRBD2 is a possible D gene (5 bases). V was trimmed by 0 bases and J by 6 bases, leaving 13 bases between them. Germline V CDR1 and CDR2: SGHRS, YFSETQ. The CDR3 loop spans 15 amino acids. The CDR3, as DNA: TGCGCCAGCAGCTTGGTCCTAGACGGAGGCAATGAGCAGTTCTTC. Protein sequence: CASSLVLDGGNEQFF. Full variable domain (missing parts from reference TRBV5-1 and TRBJ2-1): KAGVTQTPRYLIKTRGQQVTLSCSPISGHRSVSWYQQTPGQGLQFLFEYFSETQRNKGNFPGRFSGRQFSNSRSEMNVSTLELGDSALYLCASSLVLDGGNEQFFGPGTRLTVL.

The CDR3 loop reads CASSESSGSYEQFF. As DNA, the CDR3 is TGCGCCAGCAGTGAGTCTAGCGGGAGCTATGAGCAGTTCTTC. This chain links TRBV10-2 with TRBJ2-1; 9 bases line up with TRBD2. In germline, CDR1 is WSHSY, CDR2 SAAADI. V lost 0 bases, J lost 8 bases, and 2 bases stayed unmatched. The CDR3 is 14 amino acids.

The chain uses TRBV10-3 and TRBJ2-6; D perhaps matches TRBD1 (6 bases). The CDR3 length is 16 residues. Trimming took 0 bases from V and 2 from J, leaving 8 bases between them. CDR1 is ENHRY, CDR2 SYGVKD, per germline. The CDR3 is CAISESPGAGANVLTF. CDR3 nucleotide sequence: TGTGCCATCAGTGAGTCCCCAGGGGCTGGGGCCAACGTCCTGACTTTC.

In its sample, this clone was seen a few times. This chain connects TRBV5-4 to TRBJ2-2, with D perhaps matching TRBD1 (5 bases). Trimming removed 10 bases at V and 7 bases at J, with 11 bases between. The CDR3 has 11 amino acids. Per germline, CDR1 SGHNT and CDR2 YYREEE (reference sequence). In DNA, the CDR3 is TGTGCCGAAACCCAGGGCGGGGAGCTGTTTTTT. This translates into CAETQGGELFF.

With respect to this clone: The junction differs from germline at one of its ends, possibly a read error. The chain links TRBV7-7 to TRBJ2-5; 9 bases match TRBD1. Germline assignment: CDR1 SSHAT and CDR2 FNYEAQ (reference sequence). This CDR3 is built from 14 residues. CDR3 in amino acids: CASSLGTGRETQYF. DNA of the CDR3: TGTGCTAGCAGCTTGGGGACAGGGAGGGAGACCCAGTACTTC.

This clone has more than one count but fewer than ten. The rearrangement uses TRBV4-1 and TRBJ2-1; 8 bases fit TRBD1. With 4 bases clipped from V and 14 bases from J, the junction kept 7 bases outside the gene matches. The CDR3 has 12 residues. CDR1 and CDR2 from the germline V gene are MGHRA and YSYEKL. Here the CDR3 reads CASSPTGQVKFF. The CDR3 nucleotides are TGCGCCAGCAGCCCTACGGGACAGGTTAAGTTCTTC.

The chain has TRBV25-1 and TRBJ1-2, with TRBD1 matching 8 bases. The germline V gene encodes CDR1 MGHDK and CDR2 SYGVNS. V lost 6 bases and J lost 6; bases outside the gene matches: 9. This CDR3 is 14 amino acids long. CDR3 region: CASSDPGQADGYTF. The CDR3 region has the DNA TGTGCCAGCAGCGATCCGGGACAGGCTGATGGCTACACCTTC.

V usage is TRBV27 and J usage is TRBJ1-3; tentatively, D is TRBD1 (5 bases). This CDR3 has 16 residues. Between the trimmed V and J ends, which lost 4 bases and 0 bases, there was a span of 13 bases. CDR1 and CDR2 (germline): MNHEY, SMNVEV (reference sequence). For the CDR3, the DNA is TGTGCCAGCAGTTGGGGGGAACGGTGCTCTGGAAACACCATATATTTT. It yields the protein CASSWGERCSGNTIYF.

The chain has TRBV7-2 and TRBJ2-3; TRBD2 might be the D (6 bases). This CDR3 spans 17 amino acids. Germline V gene lookup returns CDR1 SGHTA and CDR2 FQGNSA. V lost 4 bases and J 4 bases, leaving 21 bases between the germline ends. As DNA, the CDR3 is TGTGCCAGCAGCTCGGGACTTACGCAAGACTACGCAGATACGCAGTATTTT. Translated: CASSSGLTQDYADTQYF.

V is TRBV5-1 and J is TRBJ2-1; 11 bases map to TRBD2. The junction had 1 base not matched to a gene; V was cut back by 2 bases and J by 3 bases. Per germline, CDR1 SGHRS and CDR2 YFSETQ. CDR3 length: 15 residues. CDR3 in amino acids: CASSFGTSGYNEQFF. CDR3 nucleotide sequence: TGCGCCAGCAGCTTCGGGACTAGCGGCTACAATGAGCAGTTCTTC.

A few counts support this clone. The J gene is TRBJ1-1, the V gene TRBV4-2; TRBD1 agrees at 10 bases. CDR1 is LGHNA, CDR2 YNFKEQ, per germline. CDR3 length: 19 amino acids. J gave up 3 bases and V 1 base, and 14 bases lay outside the gene matches. The chain's CDR3 is CASSQGALGQGIGDTEAFF. In DNA, the CDR3 is TGTGCCAGCAGCCAAGGCGCCCTGGGACAGGGGATCGGAGACACTGAAGCTTTCTTT.

The chain joins TRBV21-1 to TRBJ1-4. TRBV21-1 is a pseudogene. The CDR3 has 15 residues. CDR3 residues: CASSAGGRGGEKLFF. The CDR3 coding sequence is TGTGCCAGCAGCGCGGGGGGCAGGGGAGGGGAAAAACTGTTTTTT.

This chain links TRBV7-9 with TRBJ2-7, with TRBD1 matching 7 bases. V was clipped by 3 bases and J by 6 bases; unmatched bases: 11. The germline V gene has CDR1 SEHNR and CDR2 FQNEAQ (reference sequence). The CDR3 covers 15 residues. The CDR3 DNA follows: TGTGCCAGCAGCTTCGGACAGGCTAAAAGGGGCGAGCAGTACTTC. Protein: CASSFGQAKRGEQYF.

This rearrangement joins TRBV12-5 to TRBJ1-2; no reliable D call. Per the germline V gene, CDR1 is LGHNT and CDR2 is FRNRAP. The CDR3 extends over 16 amino acids. The V and J ends lost 1 base and 2 bases respectively, with 14 bases between them. CDR3 nucleotide sequence: TGTGCTAGTGGTTTGGGGCCCCGACGGGTAAACTATGGCTACACCTTC. It is translated as CASGLGPRRVNYGYTF.

The V gene is TRBV10-3, the J gene TRBJ2-5; maybe TRBD1 (5 bases). V was shortened by 0 bases and J by 4 bases, with 6 bases between the two germline ends. The CDR3 spans 13 residues. Germline CDR1 ENHRY, CDR2 SYGVKD. The CDR3 DNA reads TGTGCCATCAGTGAGTCAAGGGGAGAGACCCAGTACTTC. Translation: CAISESRGETQYF.

This sequence joins TRBV11-3 and TRBJ2-3; no clear D. The CDR3 contains 13 residues. Germline CDR1 SGHNT, CDR2 YENEEA. Trimming cost V 5 bases and J 4 bases, with 10 bases left between them. The CDR3 DNA sequence: TGTGCCAGCAGCCCCGGTGAGGCAGATACGCAGTATTTT. This encodes CASSPGEADTQYF.

The chain combines TRBV14 with TRBJ1-4, with 10 bases lining up with TRBD1. Per the germline V gene, CDR1 is SGHDN and CDR2 is FVKESK. This CDR3 comprises 16 residues. V gave up 0 bases and J gave up 6 bases; unmatched junction bases: 4. CDR3: CASSQDRGQGYEKLFF. The CDR3 region has the DNA TGTGCCAGCAGCCAAGATAGGGGACAGGGGTATGAAAAACTGTTTTTT.

With respect to this clone: A read error may account for a junction end that differs from germline. The CDR3 loop reads CASREEPDTPQETQYF. In nucleotides, the CDR3 is TGTGCCAGCAGGGAAGAGCCCGATACTCCCCAAGAGACCCAGTACTTC. V gene TRBV6-1 combines with J gene TRBJ2-5; D is undetermined. This CDR3 is 16 amino acids long. The V gene's germline CDR1 is MNHNS and CDR2 SASEGT.

V and J are TRBV4-3 and TRBJ2-5, with a weak D call TRBD1 (7 bases). This CDR3 is built from 15 residues. Germline lookup yields CDR1 LGHNA and CDR2 YSLEER. Trimming took 3 bases from V and 5 from J, leaving 16 bases between them. CDR3 sequence (DNA): TGCGCCAGCAGCCAGCAGCCAGGGGGGTTGGAGACCCAGTACTTC. It yields the protein CASSQQPGGLETQYF.

The V and J genes are TRBV4-2 and TRBJ2-4; D call uncertain. The CDR3 is 12 amino acids. Germline CDR1 and CDR2: LGHNA and YNFKEQ. Trimming took off 0 bases at V and 7 bases at J, with 4 bases between the two ends. The CDR3 DNA reads as TGTGCCAGCAGCCAAGATCTGAACATTCAGTACTTC. Its translation: CASSQDLNIQYF.

The V call is TRBV9, the J call TRBJ2-2; 16 bases match TRBD2. With 0 bases clipped from V and 4 bases from J, the junction kept 3 bases outside the gene matches. The CDR3 covers 18 residues. Germline assignment: CDR1 SGDLS and CDR2 YYNGEE. The CDR3 nucleotides read TGTGCCAGCAGCGTAGGGGGACTAGCGGGAGGGGGCACCGGGGAGCTGTTTTTT. Amino acids: CASSVGGLAGGGTGELFF.

This CDR3 reads CASSLDQGFSYEQYF. CDR3 nucleotide sequence: TGTGCCAGCAGCTTAGATCAGGGCTTCTCCTACGAGCAGTACTTC. J is TRBJ2-7 and V is TRBV7-2, with a tentative D call TRBD1 (5 bases). The CDR3 is made up of 15 amino acids. Germline lookup yields CDR1 SGHTA and CDR2 FQGNSA. V lost 1 base and J lost 0, with 10 bases in between.

The chain employs TRBV14 and TRBJ1-2; 7 bases line up with TRBD1. From germline, CDR1 is SGHDN and CDR2 FVKESK. Losses at the gene ends were 1 base for V and 8 bases for J; bases not matched to a gene: 10. The CDR3 runs to 15 residues. The DNA for the CDR3 is TGTGCCAGCAGCCAAGTCTTCGGGCAGGGGGGCGGCTACACCTTC. It yields the protein CASSQVFGQGGGYTF. Full variable domain (missing parts from reference TRBV14 and TRBJ1-2): EAGVTQFPSHSVIEKGQTVTLRCDPISGHDNLYWYRRVMGKEIKFLLHFVKESKQDESGMPNNRFLAERTGGTYSTLKVQPAELEDSGVYFCASSQVFGQGGGYTFGSGTRLTVV.

This clone appeared once. The CDR3 sequence: CASSGRQGQPQHF. The CDR3 DNA sequence: TGTGCCAGCAGCGGACGGCAGGGCCAGCCCCAGCATTTT. The chain combines TRBV7-9 with TRBJ1-5; D may be TRBD1 (5 bases). V shed 5 bases and J shed 7 bases, with 12 bases lying between them. The CDR3 contains 13 residues. Germline V gene data show CDR1 as SEHNR and CDR2 as FQNEAQ (reference sequence).

This clone was found a few times. The rearrangement uses TRBV27 and TRBJ2-3, with a weak D call TRBD1 (6 bases). The ends were cut back, 8 bases at V and 0 bases at J, with 15 bases in the middle. The length of the CDR3 is 15 residues. CDR1 and CDR2 from the germline V gene are MNHEY and SMNVEV (reference sequence). CDR3 in amino acids: CASARGVGSTDTQYF. DNA for the CDR3: TGTGCCAGCGCCAGGGGTGTTGGTAGCACAGATACGCAGTATTTT.

This chain links TRBV27 with TRBJ1-2; D not resolved. Trimming stripped 1 base from V and 3 bases from J, with 6 bases between. The CDR3 runs 13 residues. Germline V gene lookup returns CDR1 MNHEY and CDR2 SMNVEV (reference sequence). CDR3 protein: CASSLWRDYGYTF. The CDR3 DNA reads TGTGCCAGCAGTTTATGGCGGGACTATGGCTACACCTTC.